This TCR beta chain was recorded in a study of blood T cell repertoires in COVID-19. V lost 3 bases and J lost 2; bases outside the gene matches: 5. Per germline, CDR1 DFQATT and CDR2 SNEGSKA (reference sequence). This CDR3 region has 14 residues. Profiling relied on immunoSEQ multiplex PCR, and the TCRdb table lists in-frame clones only, not all of them. The sample gives under 5,500 clones, around 79% of which show up once; around an eighth is in the top ten. The sequenced sample consisted of peripheral blood. This TCR was sampled from a man in his 70s with active COVID-19. V is TRBV20-1 and J is TRBJ2-7; 9 nucleotides agree with TRBD2. Written as DNA, the CDR3 is TGCAGTGCTAGTAGCAGCGGGGGGACCTACGAGCAGTACTTC. Amino acids: CSASSSGGTYEQYF.